The clone carrying this TCR beta chain was picked up a small number of times. Antigen: not known. Via MiXCR, TCRdb re-called the RT-PCR reads, giving one row per CDR3 protein. The repertoire holds about 580,000 distinct CDR3 sequences, with about 14% as singletons. Germline assignment: CDR1 SQVTM and CDR2 ANQGSEA. V trimming: 4 bases; J trimming: 6 bases; junction bases outside the gene matches: 8. The CDR3 consists of 15 residues. These data are taken from a study of response to subunit inactivated influenza vaccine. Study-wide results and limits: Authors suggested seasonal influenza vaccinations each recruit few new T cells.

This sample comprised PBMCs from blood, obtained 11 to 12 days after vaccination. The chain couples TRBV29-1 to TRBJ2-1; 11 nucleotides line up with TRBD2. This TCR derives from a man in his forties or fifties who received an inactivated influenza vaccine. Here the CDR3 DNA reads TGCAGCGTTGGATTGGGACTAGCGGTTATCAATGAGCAGTTCTTC. Translation: CSVGLGLAVINEQFF.